This paragraph covers one TCR beta chain sequence. One end of the junction fails to match germline, which may point to a read error. TCRbeta libraries were built with three rounds of nested PCR, modified from ARM-PCR. TCRdb ran MiXCR on the multiplex PCR reads and lists one entry per CDR3 protein. Here the sample spans roughly 120,000 distinct CDR3 sequences, 62% being singletons. The data stem from a study of tumor and adjacent non-tumor tissue in lung cancer. The overall study: There were 12 adenocarcinoma, a couple of squamous cell carcinoma and 1 small cell lung cancer cases.

RNA was extracted from bulk tissue without any cell sorting. The normal lung tissue was taken more than 3 cm from the tumor edge. The sequenced sample consisted of distant non-tumor lung tissue. The receptor was isolated from a man aged 55 to 70 with non-small cell lung cancer.

CDR3 bases: TGTGCCAGCACCCCGCGCCTTCGGGGCACAGGTACGCAGTATTTT. Its protein is CASTPRLRGTGTQYF. This chain connects TRBV11-3 to TRBJ2-3, with D perhaps assigned TRBD1 or TRBD2 (5 bases each). The length of the CDR3 is 15 residues. The V gene's germline CDR1 is SGHNT and CDR2 YENEEA.